This TCR beta chain derives from a study of CD8 T cells in ankylosing spondylitis (dated by TCRdb to about 2017). Study-wide context: To find TCR variants linked to disease, the study profiled T cell receptor beta repertoires in ankylosing spondylitis patients and healthy donors. In total, the full study cohort was made up of 95 to 110 healthy donors and 25 ankylosing spondylitis patients. Peripheral blood samples were taken, and synovial fluid was additionally collected from ankylosing spondylitis patients. On the study overall, not on this receptor specifically: Some motif variants were previously reported in synovial fluid and blood of reactive arthritis patients, suggesting common disease-initiation mechanisms. Significant enrichment of the disease-linked clones was reported in matched synovial fluid samples from ankylosing spondylitis patients. The disease-linked clones showed a CD8+ phenotype and occurred at relatively low frequencies in peripheral blood. A TCR beta motif made up of seven or eight highly homologous amino acid variants appeared to be characteristic of blood from ankylosing spondylitis patients.

TCRdb shows the sequencer as Illumina HiSeq 2500. Quantitative 5'-RACE with molecular barcodes was used to prepare TCR beta libraries. Under the source paper's analysis protocol: A new computational method based on a probabilistic model of VDJ rearrangement was used to identify disease-linked TCR variants. Using fastp at Q25 and MiXCR, TCRdb reprocessed the public reads and kept productive beta chains. Entries are consolidated by CDR3 protein sequence, retaining the most common genes and DNA. TCRdb's processing, not the study's, gives the V and J calls here. In all, the sample holds some 250,000 distinct CDR3 sequences, and 24% of those were seen once. Less than 0.75% of the sample is in the top ten clones. The table lists this clonotype with a count of one. No cognate antigen has been identified for it. One base away there is no much larger clone; base qualities are not given. A lone read gives weak evidence.

The V and J ends are trimmed by 3 bases and 7 bases, leaving 22 bases between them. CDR3 length: 16 amino acids, cysteine to phenylalanine. Only the CDR3 DNA is retained, 48 bases long and in frame from the first base. Based on the germline V gene (reference sequence), the CDR1 and CDR2 sequences are GTSNPN and SVGIG. Sequencing used blood, either unsorted or a sorted T cell fraction (not recorded which). The chain was built from TRBV30 and TRBJ2-1; 5 matching bases give a weak D call of TRBD2. The sequence came from a male donor with ankylosing spondylitis or in good health (not recorded which). The CDR3 region: CAWREGGAPSTNEQFF. The bases read TGTGCCTGGAGAGAGGGCGGCGCACCCTCTACGAATGAGCAGTTCTTC.